The 16 T cell receptor beta chains below were found in one sample sequenced in a study of blood T cell repertoires in COVID-19. Sequencing was performed with immunoSEQ multiplex PCR; in TCRdb, only in-frame clones are kept and a portion is missing. The sample holds roughly 13,000 clones, approximately 88% seen once. The sample was peripheral blood. The receptors here all came from a human donor with active COVID-19. The donor label of this sample is uncertain.

In this sample, this clone turned up a few times. V usage is TRBV19 and J usage is TRBJ1-1; 7 nucleotides match TRBD1. CDR1 LNHDA and CDR2 SQIVND come from the germline V gene (reference sequence). V gave up 7 bases and J gave up 0 bases; unmatched junction bases: 2. This CDR3 is 13 amino acids long. CDR3 sequence (DNA): TGTGCCAGTATGGGACAGTTGAACACTGAAGCTTTCTTT. As protein: CASMGQLNTEAFF.

This clone is a singleton in its sample. V is TRBV29-1 and J is TRBJ1-4; TRBD1 matches 8 bases. The CDR3 runs to 14 residues. Germline V CDR1 and CDR2: SQVTM, ANQGSEA. Trimming removed 6 bases from V and 0 bases from J; junction bases left unmatched: 3. The CDR3 coding sequence is TGCAGCGTACAACAGGGGGCAACTAATGAAAAACTGTTTTTT. As protein: CSVQQGATNEKLFF.

This clone was picked up a small number of times. CDR3 sequence reads: CASSWDREEAFF. The CDR3 DNA is TGCGCCAGCAGCTGGGACAGGGAAGAAGCTTTCTTT. This chain links TRBV5-1 with TRBJ1-1; 9 bases map to TRBD1. Germline CDR1 and CDR2: SGHRS and YFSETQ. Trimming at V came to 3 bases and at J to 8 bases, leaving 2 bases not matched to a gene. The CDR3 consists of 12 residues.

V gene TRBV28 combines with J gene TRBJ1-1; 9 positions agree with TRBD1. After removal of 7 bases from V and 4 bases from J, the junction contained 4 bases not matched to a gene. The CDR3 runs 13 residues. Germline lookup yields CDR1 MDHEN and CDR2 SYDVKM. CDR3 in amino acids: CASMGTGITEAFF. CDR3 coding DNA: TGTGCCAGCATGGGGACAGGGATCACTGAAGCTTTCTTT.

V usage is TRBV28 and J usage is TRBJ2-5, with 7 bases matching TRBD2. The CDR3 consists of 15 residues. V gave up 8 bases and J gave up 3 bases; unmatched junction bases: 12. The V gene's germline CDR1 is MDHEN and CDR2 SYDVKM. The CDR3 nucleotides read TGTGCCAGCGGGGAGGCGGGAGAAGCGGAAGAGACCCAGTACTTC. Protein: CASGEAGEAEETQYF. Full variable domain (missing parts from reference TRBV28 and TRBJ2-5): DVKVTQSSRYLVKRTGEKVFLECVQDMDHENMFWYRQDPGLGLRLIYFSYDVKMKEKGDIPEGYSVSREKKERFSLILESASTNQTSMYLCASGEAGEAEETQYFGPGTRLLVL.

This clone appeared once. The chain uses TRBV19 and TRBJ2-6, with D possibly matching TRBD2 (6 bases). Trimming stripped 3 bases from V and 4 bases from J, with 16 bases between. The CDR3 contains 17 residues. CDR1 and CDR2 from the germline V gene are LNHDA and SQIVND (reference sequence). The CDR3 protein is CASSMGGRTVGANVLTF. The CDR3 DNA is TGTGCCAGTAGTATGGGGGGACGGACCGTCGGGGCCAACGTCCTGACTTTC.

The chain combines TRBV27 with TRBJ2-3, with D possibly being TRBD1 (5 bases). V lost 5 bases, J lost 13 bases, and 25 bases lay in between. The germline V gene has CDR1 MNHEY and CDR2 SMNVEV (reference sequence). The CDR3 extends over 15 amino acids. In nucleotides, the CDR3 is TGTGCCAGCAGTCTCCACCATCTCCAGGGCCGTGAGGAGTATTTT. Translating gives CASSLHHLQGREEYF.

About this clone itself: Germline is not matched at one junction end, which may reflect a read error. V gene TRBV7-7 combines with J gene TRBJ2-5; D is perhaps TRBD1 (6 bases). The V gene's germline CDR1 is SSHAT and CDR2 FNYEAQ (reference sequence). This CDR3 region has 16 residues. CDR3 sequence reads: CASSLGGEPMSEAQYF. Written as DNA, the CDR3 is TGTGCTAGCAGCTTAGGGGGAGAGCCTATGTCAGAGGCCCAGTACTTC. The full variable domain, completed using reference TRBV7-7 and TRBJ2-5, is GAGVSQSPRYKVTKRGQDVTLRCDPISSHATLYWYQQALGQGPEFLTYFNYEAQPDKSGLPSDRFSAERPEGSISTLTIQRTEQRDSAMYRCASSLGGEPMSEAQYFGPGTRLLVL.

The chain is built from TRBV29-1 and TRBJ2-5; D is uncertain. V dropped 4 bases and J dropped 5 bases, with 17 bases sitting between them. Germline V gene data show CDR1 as SQVTM and CDR2 as ANQGSEA. This CDR3 has 14 residues. The CDR3 is CSVVPSLVRETQYF. The CDR3 DNA reads TGCAGCGTTGTTCCCAGCCTGGTCAGGGAGACCCAGTACTTC.

This CDR3 reads CASSLSSSYNEQFF. CDR3 bases: TGTGCCAGCAGCTTAAGTAGCTCCTACAATGAGCAGTTCTTC. The gene calls are TRBV9 and TRBJ2-1, with no clear D. This CDR3 contains 14 residues. Trimming removed 4 bases from V and 0 bases from J, with 8 bases in between. Germline V gene data show CDR1 as SGDLS and CDR2 as YYNGEE.

The chain is built from TRBV21-1 and TRBJ1-5; the table's TRBD1 call for D was not verified on the DNA. TRBV21-1 constitutes a pseudogene. CDR3 length: 17 residues. CDR3 in amino acids: CASRPYPRHISNQPQHF. The CDR3 DNA reads as TGTGCCAGCAGACCCTATCCCAGACATATAAGCAATCAGCCCCAGCATTTT.

The chain employs TRBV19 and TRBJ2-7; TRBD1 might be the D (6 bases). The V end was cut by 3 bases, the J end by 1 base, with 16 bases between. This CDR3 comprises 16 residues. Germline V gene data show CDR1 as LNHDA and CDR2 as SQIVND (reference sequence). The CDR3 spells CASSMYVTTGSYEQYF. The CDR3 nucleotides are TGTGCCAGTAGTATGTACGTCACGACAGGTTCCTACGAGCAGTACTTC.

This chain uses TRBV11-3 with TRBJ2-7; 7 bases are a match to TRBD1. The CDR3 runs 14 residues. CDR1 is SGHNT, CDR2 YENEEA, per germline. J was trimmed by 6 bases and V by 1 base; bases with no gene match: 6. Here the CDR3 reads CASSLGQTGSEQYF. CDR3 DNA: TGTGCCAGCAGCTTAGGCCAGACAGGGTCCGAGCAGTACTTC.

The chain employs TRBV15 and TRBJ1-5; TRBD1 agrees at 8 bases. This CDR3 is built from 14 residues. Germline V lookup: CDR1 LNHNV, CDR2 YYDKDF (reference sequence). With V trimmed by 0 bases and J by 5 bases, 0 bases remained unmatched. For the CDR3, the DNA is TGTGCCACCAGCAGAGAACAGGGGGATCAGCCCCAGCATTTT. Protein sequence: CATSREQGDQPQHF.

This clone showed up just a few times. The chain is built from TRBV7-9 and TRBJ2-1, with D possibly matching TRBD2 (5 bases). The CDR3 contains 12 residues. Germline V CDR1 and CDR2: SEHNR, FQNEAQ (reference sequence). V was clipped by 5 bases and J by 10 bases, with 12 bases between them. The chain's CDR3 is CASSQTSGEQFF. CDR3 nucleotide sequence: TGTGCCAGCAGCCAAACTTCGGGGGAGCAGTTCTTC.

This clone turned up a few times. The chain recombines TRBV3-1 (or the pseudogene TRBV3-2) with TRBJ2-7; D may be TRBD2 (5 bases). Germline V gene data show CDR1 as LGHDT and CDR2 as YNNKEL (reference sequence). The V gene lost 3 bases and the J gene lost 6 bases, with 15 bases spanning the gap. The CDR3 length is 14 residues. CDR3 protein: CASSHGVARAEQYF. CDR3 DNA: TGTGCCAGCAGCCATGGGGTAGCGCGGGCCGAGCAGTACTTC.